This T cell receptor (beta chain) came from a study of blood T cell repertoires in COVID-19. Study-level background: Samples of COVID-19 (acute and convalescent) were obtained from the United States, Italy and Spain. Sample material is recorded as cDNA or gDNA derived from T cells, B-cell-depleted T cells, or PBMCs.

The table lists this clone with a count of one. As handled by the study authors: The assay estimated nucleated cells by amplifying reference gene primers. Clones were sequenced by immunoSEQ multiplex PCR, and TCRdb holds only the in-frame ones, with some missing. The D gene and trimming were derived from the DNA, and the V and J assignments and clone size from that table. The sample has some 140,000 clones, about 78% seen once. CDR1 ENHRY and CDR2 SYGVKD come from the germline V gene. The CDR3 has 13 residues. V trimming: 10 bases; J trimming: 3 bases; junction bases outside the gene matches: 6. This sequence was found in a man aged 55 to 70 who had recovered from COVID-19. Sequencing input: peripheral blood. The V and J genes are TRBV10-3 and TRBJ1-1; 9 bases align to TRBD1. CDR3: CATDRGRDTEAFF. CDR3 DNA sequence: TGTGCCACGGACAGGGGTAGGGACACTGAAGCTTTCTTT.